This T cell receptor (beta chain) is drawn from a study of human T cells and chemical hapten exposure. Across the study: In the roughly 25-week study, patients were dosed weekly with diphenylcyclopropenone on the scalp throughout. Patch tests delivered 0.01% DPC to the upper back and were evaluated at 6 days. Slight volume differences across pooled libraries mainly accounted for varying per-sample TCR yields.

Regarding time point: pre-sensitization, week 0. Treatment in this sample: therapeutic diphenylcyclopropenone sensitization with weekly scalp DPC. There are 19 residues in the CDR3. J gave up 4 bases and V 3 bases, and 19 bases lay outside the gene matches. Germline V gene lookup returns CDR1 SGHAT and CDR2 FQNNGV. TCRdb reanalysed the RACE reads using MiXCR and keeps one entry per CDR3 protein. The sample has 120,000 or so distinct CDR3 sequences, approximately 12% seen once. This clonotype was recorded many times. Sequences were derived from whole blood, sampled in connection with sensitization to the hapten diphenylcyclopropenone (DPC). This chain links TRBV11-2 with TRBJ2-3, with 7 bases aligning to TRBD1. The TCR sequence derives from a woman under 30 with alopecia areata. Some clones in this sample may be carry-over from other donors' samples. CDR3 in amino acids: CASSFDVFRQGESPDTQYF. CDR3 in DNA: TGTGCCAGCAGCTTTGACGTCTTTAGGCAGGGGGAATCGCCAGATACGCAGTATTTT.